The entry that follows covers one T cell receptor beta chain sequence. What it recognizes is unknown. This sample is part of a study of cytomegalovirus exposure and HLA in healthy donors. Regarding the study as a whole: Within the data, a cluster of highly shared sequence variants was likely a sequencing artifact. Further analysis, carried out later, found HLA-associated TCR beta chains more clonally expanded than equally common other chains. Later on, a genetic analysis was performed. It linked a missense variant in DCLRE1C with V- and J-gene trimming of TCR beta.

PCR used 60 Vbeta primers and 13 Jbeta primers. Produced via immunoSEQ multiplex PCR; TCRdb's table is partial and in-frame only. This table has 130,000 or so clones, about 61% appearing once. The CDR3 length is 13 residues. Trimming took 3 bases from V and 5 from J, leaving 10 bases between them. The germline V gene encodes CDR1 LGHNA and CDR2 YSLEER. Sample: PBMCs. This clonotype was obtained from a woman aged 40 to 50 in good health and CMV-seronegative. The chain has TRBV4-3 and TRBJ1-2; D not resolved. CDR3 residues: CASSQGRTYGYTF. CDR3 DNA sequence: TGCGCCAGCAGCCAGGGCAGAACTTATGGCTACACCTTC.